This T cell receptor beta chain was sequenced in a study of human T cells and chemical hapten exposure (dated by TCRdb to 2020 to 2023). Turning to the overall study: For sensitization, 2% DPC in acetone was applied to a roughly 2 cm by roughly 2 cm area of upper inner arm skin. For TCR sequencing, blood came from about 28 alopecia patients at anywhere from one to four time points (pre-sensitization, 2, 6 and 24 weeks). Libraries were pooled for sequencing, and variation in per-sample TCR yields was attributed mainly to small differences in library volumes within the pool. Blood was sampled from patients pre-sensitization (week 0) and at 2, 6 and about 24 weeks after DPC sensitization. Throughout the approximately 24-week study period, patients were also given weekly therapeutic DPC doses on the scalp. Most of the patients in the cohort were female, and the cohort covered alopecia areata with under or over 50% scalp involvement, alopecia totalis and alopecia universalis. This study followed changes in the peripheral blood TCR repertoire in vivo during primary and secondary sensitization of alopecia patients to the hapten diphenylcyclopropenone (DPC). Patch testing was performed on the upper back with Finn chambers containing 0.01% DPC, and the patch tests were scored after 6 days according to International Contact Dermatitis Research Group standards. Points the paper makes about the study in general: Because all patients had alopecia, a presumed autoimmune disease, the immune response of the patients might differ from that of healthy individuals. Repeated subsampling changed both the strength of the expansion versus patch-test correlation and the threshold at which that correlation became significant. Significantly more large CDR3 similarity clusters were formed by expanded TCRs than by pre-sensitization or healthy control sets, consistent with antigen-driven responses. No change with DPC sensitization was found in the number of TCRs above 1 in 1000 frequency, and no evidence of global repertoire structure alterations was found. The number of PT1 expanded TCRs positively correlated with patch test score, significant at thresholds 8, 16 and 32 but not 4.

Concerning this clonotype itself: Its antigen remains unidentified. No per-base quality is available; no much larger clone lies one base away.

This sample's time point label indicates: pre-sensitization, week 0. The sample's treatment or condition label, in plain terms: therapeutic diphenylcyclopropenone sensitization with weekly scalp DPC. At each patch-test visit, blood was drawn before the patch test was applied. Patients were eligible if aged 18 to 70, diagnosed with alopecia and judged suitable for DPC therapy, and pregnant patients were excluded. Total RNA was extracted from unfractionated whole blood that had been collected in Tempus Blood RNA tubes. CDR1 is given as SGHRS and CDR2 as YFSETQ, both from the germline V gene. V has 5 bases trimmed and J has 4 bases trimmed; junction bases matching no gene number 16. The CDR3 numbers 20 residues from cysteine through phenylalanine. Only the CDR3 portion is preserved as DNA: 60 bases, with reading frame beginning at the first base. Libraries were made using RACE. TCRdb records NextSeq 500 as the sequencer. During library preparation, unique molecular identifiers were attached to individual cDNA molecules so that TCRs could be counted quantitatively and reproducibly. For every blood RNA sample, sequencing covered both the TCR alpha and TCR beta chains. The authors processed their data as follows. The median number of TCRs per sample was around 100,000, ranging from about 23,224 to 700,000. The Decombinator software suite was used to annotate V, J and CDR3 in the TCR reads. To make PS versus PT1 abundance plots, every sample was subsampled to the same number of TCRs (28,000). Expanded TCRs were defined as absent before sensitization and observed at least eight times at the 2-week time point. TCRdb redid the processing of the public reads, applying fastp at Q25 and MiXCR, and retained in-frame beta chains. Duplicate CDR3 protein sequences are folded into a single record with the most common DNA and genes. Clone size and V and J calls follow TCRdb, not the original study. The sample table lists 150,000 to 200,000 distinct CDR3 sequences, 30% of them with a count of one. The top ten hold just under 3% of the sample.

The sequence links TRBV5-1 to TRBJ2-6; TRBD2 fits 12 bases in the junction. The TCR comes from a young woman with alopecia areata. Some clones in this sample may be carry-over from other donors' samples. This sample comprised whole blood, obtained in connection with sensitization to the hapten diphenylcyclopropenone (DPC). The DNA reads TGCGCCAGCAGTTCCGAGCCGACTAGCGGGAGTTTACTCGGGGCCAACGTCCTGACTTTC. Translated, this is CASSSEPTSGSLLGANVLTF.